A single sample gave rise to the 9 T cell receptor beta chains below, sequenced in a study of radiation and T cells in renal cell carcinoma. Documented time point: baseline pretreatment blood. As for treatment: 15 Gy SBRT to primary tumor, nephrectomy 4 weeks later. The data were produced by immunoSEQ multiplex PCR, yet TCRdb's version contains in-frame clones alone and is incomplete. The data contain approximately 120,000 clones, roughly 80% of them seen just once; the ten biggest clones take up around 3%. This specimen consisted of blood, obtained from a patient whose treatment included radiotherapy and nephrectomy. These receptors came from a woman aged 60-75 years with renal cell carcinoma.

The chain joins TRBV5-1 to TRBJ2-7; D is perhaps TRBD1 (6 bases). The CDR3 covers 14 residues. Per the germline V gene, CDR1 is SGHRS and CDR2 is YFSETQ. V shed 0 bases and J shed 0 bases, with 7 bases lying between them. This chain's CDR3 is CASSLVQGSYEQYF. CDR3 sequence (DNA): TGCGCCAGCAGCTTGGTACAGGGCTCCTACGAGCAGTACTTC.

In this sample, this clone turned up a few times. The chain employs TRBV4-1 and TRBJ2-3, with 7 nucleotides matching TRBD2. Trimming cost V 1 base and J 2 bases; bases outside gene matches: 3. CDR1 and CDR2 (germline): MGHRA, YSYEKL. The CDR3 runs 15 residues. The CDR3 nucleotides are TGCGCCAGCAGCCAAGGACTAGCAGACACAGATACGCAGTATTTT. Residues: CASSQGLADTDTQYF.

CDR3 nucleotide sequence: TGTGCCAGCAGCCCAGGGACCGCACCTGGGGCCAACGTCCTGACTTTC. This encodes CASSPGTAPGANVLTF. V and J are TRBV5-4 and TRBJ2-6; D is perhaps TRBD1 or TRBD2 (5 bases each). V gave up 4 bases and J gave up 2 bases, with 13 bases separating them. Germline CDR1 reads SGHNT; CDR2 reads YYREEE (reference sequence). CDR3 length: 16 amino acids.

The genes are TRBV27 and TRBJ1-2; weak D call: TRBD1 (6 bases). The CDR3 loop spans 15 amino acids. Deletions cut 4 bases from V and 6 bases from J, with 18 bases between. Germline assignment: CDR1 MNHEY and CDR2 SMNVEV (reference sequence). The CDR3 spells CASSSGTSRRDGYTF. As DNA, the CDR3 is TGTGCCAGCAGTTCCGGGACATCACGAAGAGATGGCTACACCTTC.

This clone is a singleton in its sample. The gene calls are TRBV7-3 and TRBJ2-1, with TRBD1 as a possible D gene (6 bases). CDR3 length: 15 residues. V was pared by 6 bases and J by 2 bases, with 14 bases between. The germline gives CDR1 SGHTA, CDR2 FQGTGA. CDR3 sequence reads: CASSRPQGPYNEQFF. CDR3 DNA: TGTGCCAGCAGTCGGCCCCAGGGGCCCTACAATGAGCAGTTCTTC.

In regard to this clone: Other DNA sequences of this sample code for an identical CDR3. The chain links TRBV9 to TRBJ2-2; unclear D gene. CDR1 is SGDLS, CDR2 YYNGEE, per germline. V lost 2 bases, J lost 1 base, and 6 bases lay in between. The CDR3 consists of 14 residues. CDR3 nucleotides: TGTGCCAGCAGCGTCACGGGGAACACCGGGGAGCTGTTTTTT. Encoded protein: CASSVTGNTGELFF.

The chain combines TRBV2 with TRBJ2-3; D gene uncertain. The CDR3 sequence is 17 residues long. The V end was cut by 4 bases, the J end by 0 bases, with 17 bases between. Germline V gene data show CDR1 as SNHLY and CDR2 as FYNNEI. The CDR3 protein is CASSGPPGAFSTDTQYF. The CDR3 region has the DNA TGTGCCAGCAGTGGCCCTCCGGGTGCGTTTAGCACAGATACGCAGTATTTT.

The chain combines TRBV6-1 with TRBJ1-2, with TRBD1 matching 9 bases. This CDR3 spans 15 amino acids. The germline CDR1 and CDR2 sequences are MNHNS and SASEGT. With V trimmed by 5 bases and J by 4 bases, 8 bases remained unmatched. The DNA for the CDR3 is TGTGCCAGCAGTTCTCCCACAGGGGGCCTCTATGGCTACACCTTC. Amino acids: CASSSPTGGLYGYTF.

This clone has more than one count but fewer than ten. The rearrangement uses TRBV28 and TRBJ1-2; D gene uncertain. Per the germline V gene, CDR1 is MDHEN and CDR2 is SYDVKM. With 3 bases removed from V and 4 bases from J, the gap between germline ends came to 12 bases. This CDR3 comprises 14 residues. The CDR3 loop reads CASSLETSGYGYTF. The CDR3 DNA sequence: TGTGCCAGCAGTTTGGAAACCTCGGGCTATGGCTACACCTTC.